This TCR beta chain was sequenced during a study of cytomegalovirus exposure and HLA in healthy donors. The CDR3 sequence is 15 residues long. The V gene's germline CDR1 is LNHNV and CDR2 YYDKDF (reference sequence). The germline V and J ends were trimmed by 5 bases and 1 base, with 13 bases remaining between them. Study outcomes and limitations: Within the data, a cluster of highly shared sequence variants was likely a sequencing artifact.

Comments on this clone: As yet, its antigen is unknown.

The PCR employed 60 Vbeta primers together with 13 Jbeta primers. Measured with immunoSEQ multiplex PCR; TCRdb has only the in-frame clones, and not every one. This table lists about 78,000 clones. This TCR derives from a female donor in good health and CMV-seropositive. The V and J genes are TRBV15 and TRBJ2-3, with a tentative D call TRBD2 (5 bases). Sequencing was performed on PBMCs. The CDR3 DNA reads as TGTGCCACCAGCGCACGGGATGACGGCACAGATACGCAGTATTTT. The encoded protein is CATSARDDGTDTQYF.